The 2 T cell receptor beta chains in this list originate from one sample, sequenced in a study of CD8 T cells in ankylosing spondylitis. Study results and limitations: Characteristic of ankylosing spondylitis blood, it appeared, was a TCR beta motif comprising roughly eight highly homologous variants.

Their specific antigens are unknown. From the 5' RACE reads, TCRdb called clonotypes with MiXCR, one entry per CDR3 protein. The table includes 350,000 to 550,000 distinct CDR3 sequences, 25% to 30% detected once. Sequencing was carried out using blood, either unsorted or a sorted T cell fraction (not recorded which). These receptors were taken from a male donor with ankylosing spondylitis.

This clonotype appeared many times. J is TRBJ2-2 and V is TRBV5-1; D is unresolved. Germline V lookup: CDR1 SGHRS, CDR2 YFSETQ. Trimming removed 0 bases at V and 1 base at J, with 7 bases between. The CDR3 is 15 amino acids. CDR3 bases: TGCGCCAGCAGCTTGGGTGTCAGGAACACCGGGGAGCTGTTTTTT. Translated: CASSLGVRNTGELFF.

This clonotype was seen a few times. The chain recombines TRBV20-1 with TRBJ2-2; D is ambiguous. The germline V and J ends were trimmed by 3 bases and 2 bases, with 16 bases remaining between them. Germline-derived CDR1 and CDR2 are DFQATT and SNEGSKA (reference sequence). CDR3 length: 16 residues. The CDR3 DNA reads TGCAGTGCTAGGTCTGGGAAGACTCCAAACACCGGGGAGCTGTTTTTT. Protein: CSARSGKTPNTGELFF.